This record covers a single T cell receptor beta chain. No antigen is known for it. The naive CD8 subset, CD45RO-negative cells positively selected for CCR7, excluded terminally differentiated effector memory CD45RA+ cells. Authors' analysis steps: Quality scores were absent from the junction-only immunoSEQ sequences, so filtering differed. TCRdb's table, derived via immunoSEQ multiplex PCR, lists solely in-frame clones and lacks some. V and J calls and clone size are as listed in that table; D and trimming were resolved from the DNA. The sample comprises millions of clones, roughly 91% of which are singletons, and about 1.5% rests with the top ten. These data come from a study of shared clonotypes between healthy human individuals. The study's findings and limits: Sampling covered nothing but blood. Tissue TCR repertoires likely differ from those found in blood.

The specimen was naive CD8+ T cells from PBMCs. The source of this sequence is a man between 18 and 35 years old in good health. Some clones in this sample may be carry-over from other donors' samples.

CDR3 amino acids: CASRPTSSGSGYEQFF. DNA of the CDR3: TGTGCCAGCCGACCCACTAGTAGCGGGAGTGGCTATGAGCAGTTCTTC. This chain joins TRBV27 and TRBJ2-1; 9 bases are a match to TRBD2. The CDR3 is 16 residues long. The V segment lost 8 bases and the J segment 8 bases; nucleotides outside the gene matches: 16. Germline CDR1 and CDR2: MNHEY and SMNVEV (reference sequence).